Detailed here is one T cell receptor (beta chain). No cognate antigen has been identified for it. This entry comes from a study of T cell clusters in autoimmune cytopenias (dated by TCRdb to between 2018 and 2021). Broadly, across the study: TRB sequencing reached a median depth of about 52,000 reads per sample and yielded a median of roughly 2,500 distinct TRB clonotypes per sample. The study aimed to test whether autoimmune cytopenia patients carry a disease-specific immune repertoire signature usable as a blood-based biomarker. Peripheral blood TRB and IGH repertoires were sequenced in autoimmune cytopenia patients at active disease and during treatment follow-up, alongside healthy, CLL and autoimmune hepatitis controls.

TRB rearrangements were amplified by multiplex PCR following a touch-down protocol, with the TRB-A and TRB-B primer pools mixed in one tube. Illumina adapters and sample indices were attached to the amplicons through two consecutive PCR reactions using Phusion HS II polymerase. After gel purification with the NucleoSpin Gel and PCR Clean-up kit, the amplicons were quantified by Qubit and checked for quality on an Agilent 2100 Bioanalyzer. Libraries were sequenced on an Illumina MiSeq using 600-cycle, single-indexed, paired-end runs. In the paper's pipeline: Alignment and assembly of TRB reads were performed with MiXCR version 2.1.12 and the default MiXCR reference library. A clone was defined by each unique CDR3 nucleotide sequence, and the analysis included only productive sequences with two or more reads. Repertoire diversity was assessed with alpha-parameterized diversity profiles (alpha 0 to 5), including the Shannon (alpha 1) and Simpson (alpha 2) indices, which were computed with an R script. The tcR package was used to compute combinatorial TRB VJ usage, and cohorts were compared on this usage by principal component analysis with ade4. GLIPH was used to cluster TCRbeta CDR3s in pairs of cohorts matched for age and read depth, and a Wilcoxon test was used to compare cluster frequencies. One entry per CDR3 protein sequence results from the TCRdb reprocessing of the reads, with DNA left out. TCRdb's processing, not the study's, gives the V and J calls here. This sample's table lists about 5,900 distinct CDR3 sequences. The ten most abundant clones make up around 8.3% of the sample.

CDR1 SGHRS and CDR2 YFSETQ are derived from the germline V gene. From its cysteine to its phenylalanine, the CDR3 spans 14 amino acids. Nucleotide data are not available. The full study reports these points: In the comparison of secondary cytopenia with CLL, the cluster-lack signature was not observed, apparently because the dominant lymphoma-associated repertoire masked the signature. Healthy donors had almost three times as many exclusive TRB clusters as active autoimmune hepatitis patients, a finding consistent with an autoimmunity-wide signature. The T cell clusters were defined in silico only, and their functional role remained to be validated experimentally. A lack of physiological T cell clusters in primary autoimmune cytopenia patients was suggested by GLIPH, as 51 clusters were found to be exclusive to healthy donors versus under 20 exclusive to patients. TRB repertoire shifts, with less even repertoires observed in secondary cytopenia and CLL, were mostly attributed to lymphoma bias rather than autoimmunity.

For each sample, TRB amplification used 200 to 250 ng of peripheral blood genomic DNA, equal to roughly 38,000 genome equivalents. Source material: peripheral blood. This sequence originates from a human donor with an autoimmune cytopenia or autoimmune hepatitis (not recorded which). The chain is assembled from TRBV5-1 and TRBJ1-4; the TRBD1 assignment by TCRdb is unverifiable without DNA. CDR3 region: CASSFQGSDEKLFF.